What follows are 12 T cell receptor beta chains derived from one specimen sequenced in a study of blood T cell repertoires in COVID-19. TCRdb keeps only in-frame clones here, not all; method: immunoSEQ multiplex PCR. The top ten clones hold 9.7% of a sample with some 200,000 clones, 70% to 85% of them seen once. Sequencing was performed on peripheral blood. The source of these receptors is a man aged 50-60 years with active or convalescent COVID-19.

The V call is TRBV9, the J call TRBJ1-5; unclear D gene. Germline lookup yields CDR1 SGDLS and CDR2 YYNGEE. V was clipped by 1 base and J by 7 bases, with 12 bases between them. The CDR3 has 14 residues. CDR3 bases: TGTGCCAGCAGCGTATCGGGAAAGAACCAGCCCCAGCATTTT. It yields the protein CASSVSGKNQPQHF.

V is TRBV5-6 and J is TRBJ1-6; D gene unclear. The V end lost 2 bases, the J end lost 3 bases, and 12 bases lay between the germline ends. CDR1 and CDR2 (germline): SGHDT, YYEEEE. This CDR3 is 16 amino acids long. Here the CDR3 DNA reads TGTGCCAGCAGCTTTGGTTTCGCCAGCTATAATTCACCCCTCCACTTT. This gives the protein CASSFGFASYNSPLHF.

The rearrangement joins TRBV7-9 to TRBJ2-1, with a tentative D call TRBD2 (6 bases). This CDR3 spans 18 amino acids. CDR1 SEHNR and CDR2 FQNEAQ come from the germline V gene (reference sequence). The V gene lost 5 bases and the J gene lost 4 bases, with 24 bases spanning the gap. CDR3 amino acids: CASSTETSSGLPYNEQFF. In DNA, the CDR3 is TGTGCCAGCAGCACAGAAACATCTTCGGGACTCCCATACAATGAGCAGTTCTTC.

There are a few counts of this clone. Here the CDR3 reads CASSLAGTGHQETQYF. In nucleotides, the CDR3 is TGCGCCAGCAGCTTGGCCGGGACAGGTCATCAAGAGACCCAGTACTTC. V is TRBV5-1 and J is TRBJ2-5, with 8 bases lining up with TRBD1. V gave up 0 bases and J gave up 2 bases; unmatched junction bases: 6. The CDR3 loop spans 16 amino acids. CDR1 and CDR2 from the germline V gene are SGHRS and YFSETQ.

This sequence joins TRBV28 and TRBJ1-5, with 9 bases matching TRBD1. J lost 6 bases, V lost 6 bases, and 6 bases had no gene match. CDR1 MDHEN and CDR2 SYDVKM come from the germline V gene. This CDR3 is 14 amino acids long. The DNA for the CDR3 is TGTGCCAGCAGCCTACAGGGGGCTGTTCAGCCCCAGCATTTT. This translates into CASSLQGAVQPQHF.

The chain couples TRBV5-6 to TRBJ1-2; possible D gene TRBD1, 5 bases. The CDR3 has 13 residues. V gave up 3 bases and J gave up 3 bases, with 9 bases separating them. Germline values: CDR1 SGHDT, CDR2 YYEEEE. CDR3 in DNA: TGTGCCAGCAGCTCCTGGGGGGACTATGGCTACACCTTC. This gives the protein CASSSWGDYGYTF.

This chain uses TRBV19 with TRBJ2-1; 7 nucleotides agree with TRBD1. The CDR3 spans 15 residues. CDR1 and CDR2 (germline): LNHDA, SQIVND (reference sequence). V was clipped by 3 bases and J by 4 bases; unmatched bases: 6. The CDR3: CASSIAGTAYNEQFF. CDR3 DNA sequence: TGTGCCAGTAGTATCGCCGGGACAGCTTACAATGAGCAGTTCTTC.

This chain links TRBV11-1 with TRBJ2-1; perhaps TRBD1 as D (6 bases). This CDR3 is 16 amino acids long. The germline V gene encodes CDR1 SGHAT and CDR2 FQDESV (reference sequence). V gave up 2 bases and J gave up 3 bases, with 14 bases separating them. The CDR3 bases are TGTGCCAGCAGCTTATTCCGGTGGGGGCTCTACAATGAGCAGTTCTTC. It yields the protein CASSLFRWGLYNEQFF.

The chain uses TRBV9 and TRBJ1-5; D gene unclear. The CDR3 length is 16 residues. Germline values: CDR1 SGDLS, CDR2 YYNGEE. Trimming removed 0 bases at V and 5 bases at J, with 15 bases between. The CDR3: CASSVGGGQFYQPQHF. The CDR3 bases are TGTGCCAGCAGCGTAGGGGGAGGCCAGTTTTATCAGCCCCAGCATTTT.

The table lists this clone with a few counts. This chain links TRBV6-2 or TRBV6-3 with TRBJ1-1; the D is unclear. The CDR3 is made up of 13 amino acids. V was trimmed by 2 bases and J by 2 bases, leaving 6 bases between them. Germline loops: CDR1 MNHEY, CDR2 SVGEGT. In DNA form, the CDR3 reads TGTGCCAGCAGTTACGGGCACAACACTGAAGCTTTCTTT. Translating gives CASSYGHNTEAFF.

This clone was observed a few times. The chain has TRBV7-6 and TRBJ1-2; 9 bases are a match to TRBD1. This CDR3 spans 17 amino acids. Germline CDR1 and CDR2: SGHVS and FNYEAQ. V trimming: 5 bases; J trimming: 3 bases; junction bases outside the gene matches: 13. The CDR3 protein is CASSQRDREYSDYGYTF. The DNA for the CDR3 is TGTGCCAGCAGCCAGCGGGACAGGGAGTATAGTGACTATGGCTACACCTTC.

The chain combines TRBV5-1 with TRBJ1-1; 10 bases line up with TRBD1. Germline V gene sequence: CDR1 SGHRS, CDR2 YFSETQ. The CDR3 totals 14 residues. With 4 bases clipped from V and 2 bases from J, the junction kept 2 bases outside the gene matches. The CDR3 sequence is CASSPTGGNTEAFF. CDR3 DNA sequence: TGCGCCAGCAGCCCGACAGGGGGCAACACTGAAGCTTTCTTT.